This entry features one T cell receptor beta chain sequence. The data are from a study of blood T cell repertoires in COVID-19. On the study more broadly: Samples representing acute and convalescent COVID-19 were sourced from the United States, Italy and Spain. PBMCs, B-cell-depleted T cells, or T cells were the source of the cDNA or gDNA that made up the material.

Study processing details: Amplified reference gene primers provided the basis for estimating nucleated cell counts. Sequencing used immunoSEQ multiplex PCR; TCRdb keeps in-frame clones, though not all of them. V and J calls and clone size are as listed in that table; D and trimming were resolved from the DNA. The sample includes tens of thousands of clones, roughly 88% seen only once; the top ten take 1%. Trimming cost V 5 bases and J 6 bases, with 17 bases left between them. Germline V gene lookup returns CDR1 MNHEY and CDR2 SMNVEV (reference sequence). This CDR3 contains 15 residues. Input material: peripheral blood. The chain uses TRBV27 and TRBJ2-1, with a tentative D call TRBD2 (6 bases). This receptor was taken from a woman aged 50 to 65 in a cohort sampled during active COVID-19. DNA for the CDR3: TGTGCCAGCAGTAGGACTACCGCCCGAAGCAATGAGCAGTTCTTC. Translating gives CASSRTTARSNEQFF.